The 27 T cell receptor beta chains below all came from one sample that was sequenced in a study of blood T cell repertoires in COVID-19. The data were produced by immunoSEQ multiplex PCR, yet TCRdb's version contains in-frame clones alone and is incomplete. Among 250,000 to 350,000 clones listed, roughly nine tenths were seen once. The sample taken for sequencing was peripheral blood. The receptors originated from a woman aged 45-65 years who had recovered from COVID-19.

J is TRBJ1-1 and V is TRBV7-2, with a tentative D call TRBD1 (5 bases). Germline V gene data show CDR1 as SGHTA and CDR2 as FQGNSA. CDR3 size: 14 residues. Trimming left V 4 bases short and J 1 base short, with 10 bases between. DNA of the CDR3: TGTGCCAGCAGCTCCTGGGGGGGGAACACTGAAGCTTTCTTT. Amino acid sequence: CASSSWGGNTEAFF.

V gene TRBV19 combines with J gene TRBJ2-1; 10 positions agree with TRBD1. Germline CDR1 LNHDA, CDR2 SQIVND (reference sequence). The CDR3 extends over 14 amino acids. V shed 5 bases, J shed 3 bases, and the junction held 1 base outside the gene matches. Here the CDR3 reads CASSGDRGYNEQFF. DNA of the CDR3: TGTGCCAGTAGTGGGGACAGGGGCTACAATGAGCAGTTCTTC.

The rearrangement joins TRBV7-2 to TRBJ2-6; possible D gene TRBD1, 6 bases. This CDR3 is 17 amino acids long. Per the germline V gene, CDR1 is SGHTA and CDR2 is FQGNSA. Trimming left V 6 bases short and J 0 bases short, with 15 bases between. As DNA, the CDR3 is TGTGCCAGCAGGCCGGGACAATGGGACTCTGGGGCCAACGTCCTGACTTTC. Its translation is CASRPGQWDSGANVLTF.

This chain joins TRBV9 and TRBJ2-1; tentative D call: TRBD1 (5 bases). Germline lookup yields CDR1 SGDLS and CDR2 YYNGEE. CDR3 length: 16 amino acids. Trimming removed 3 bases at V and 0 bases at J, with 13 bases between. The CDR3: CASSASGRYSYNEQFF. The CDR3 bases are TGTGCCAGCAGCGCCTCAGGGCGGTACTCCTACAATGAGCAGTTCTTC.

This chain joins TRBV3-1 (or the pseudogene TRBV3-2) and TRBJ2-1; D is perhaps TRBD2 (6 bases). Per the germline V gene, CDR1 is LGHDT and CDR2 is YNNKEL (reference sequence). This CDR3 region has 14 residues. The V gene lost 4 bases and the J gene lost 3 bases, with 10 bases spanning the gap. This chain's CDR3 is CASSPMTSYNEQFF. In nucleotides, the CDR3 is TGTGCCAGCAGCCCTATGACTAGCTACAATGAGCAGTTCTTC.

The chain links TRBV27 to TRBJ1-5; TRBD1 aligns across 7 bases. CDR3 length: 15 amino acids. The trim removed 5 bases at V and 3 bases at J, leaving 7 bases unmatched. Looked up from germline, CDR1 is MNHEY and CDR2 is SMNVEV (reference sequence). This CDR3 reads CASSRDSQFNQPQHF. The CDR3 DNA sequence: TGTGCCAGCAGTAGGGACAGTCAATTCAATCAGCCCCAGCATTTT.

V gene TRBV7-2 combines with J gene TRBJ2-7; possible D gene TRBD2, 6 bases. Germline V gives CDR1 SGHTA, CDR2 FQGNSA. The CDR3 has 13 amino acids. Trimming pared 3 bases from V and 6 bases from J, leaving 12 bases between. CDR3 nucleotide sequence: TGTGCCAGCAGCTTGGATATGGGGGGCGAGCAGTACTTC. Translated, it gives CASSLDMGGEQYF. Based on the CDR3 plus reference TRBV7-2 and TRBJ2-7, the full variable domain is GAGVSQSPSNKVTEKGKDVELRCDPISGHTALYWYRQSLGQGLEFLIYFQGNSAPDKSGLPSDRFSAERTGGSVSTLTIQRTQQEDSAVYLCASSLDMGGEQYFGPGTRLTVT.

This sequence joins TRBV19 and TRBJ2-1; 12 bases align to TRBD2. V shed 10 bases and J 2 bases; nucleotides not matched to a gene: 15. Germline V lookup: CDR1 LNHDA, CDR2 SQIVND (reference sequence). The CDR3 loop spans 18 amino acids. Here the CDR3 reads CATHPGLAGLLTYNEQFF. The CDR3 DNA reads TGTGCCACCCACCCCGGACTAGCGGGACTTCTAACCTACAATGAGCAGTTCTTC.

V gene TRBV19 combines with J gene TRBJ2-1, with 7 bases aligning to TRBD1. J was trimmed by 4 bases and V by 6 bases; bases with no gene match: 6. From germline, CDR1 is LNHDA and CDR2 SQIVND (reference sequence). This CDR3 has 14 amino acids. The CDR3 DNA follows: TGTGCCAGTAGCCTTTACAGGGGTTACAATGAGCAGTTCTTC. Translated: CASSLYRGYNEQFF.

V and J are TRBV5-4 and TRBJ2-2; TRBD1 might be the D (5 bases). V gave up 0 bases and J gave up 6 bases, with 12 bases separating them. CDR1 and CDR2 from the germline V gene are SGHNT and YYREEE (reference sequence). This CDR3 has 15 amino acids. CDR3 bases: TGTGCCAGCAGCTTGGTAGGGGTAGGCGCCGGGGAGCTGTTTTTT. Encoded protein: CASSLVGVGAGELFF.

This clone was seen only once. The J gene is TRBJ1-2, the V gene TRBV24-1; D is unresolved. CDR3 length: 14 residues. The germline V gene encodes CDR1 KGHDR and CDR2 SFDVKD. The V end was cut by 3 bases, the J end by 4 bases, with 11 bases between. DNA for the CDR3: TGTGCCACCAGTGATCCTACCCAAAGCTATGGCTACACCTTC. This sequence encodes CATSDPTQSYGYTF.

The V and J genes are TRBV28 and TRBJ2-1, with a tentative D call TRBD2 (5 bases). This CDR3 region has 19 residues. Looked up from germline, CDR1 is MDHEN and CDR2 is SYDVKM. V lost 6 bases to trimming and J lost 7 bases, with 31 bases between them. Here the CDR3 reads CASSPYPLLFREGKNEQFF. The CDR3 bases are TGTGCCAGCAGCCCATACCCACTTTTATTCCGGGAAGGCAAGAATGAGCAGTTCTTC.

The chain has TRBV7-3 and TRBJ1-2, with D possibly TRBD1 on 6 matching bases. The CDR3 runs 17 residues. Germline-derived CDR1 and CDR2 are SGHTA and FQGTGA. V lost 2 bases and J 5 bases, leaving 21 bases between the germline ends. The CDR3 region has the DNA TGTGCCAGCAGCTTACGAAATCCGACGAGGACAGTTTATGGCTACACCTTC. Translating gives CASSLRNPTRTVYGYTF.

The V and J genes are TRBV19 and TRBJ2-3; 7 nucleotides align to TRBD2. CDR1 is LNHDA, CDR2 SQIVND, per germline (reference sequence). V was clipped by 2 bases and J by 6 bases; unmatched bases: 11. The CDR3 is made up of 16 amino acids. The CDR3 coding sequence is TGTGCCAGTAGTATACGAGGGAGGGGCCTCGGGGATACGCAGTATTTT. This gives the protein CASSIRGRGLGDTQYF.

CDR3 amino acids: CASSLSGRGADTQYF. DNA of the CDR3: TGTGCCAGCAGCTTGTCGGGGAGAGGTGCAGATACGCAGTATTTT. This chain joins TRBV5-4 and TRBJ2-3; weak D call: TRBD2 (5 bases). V was shortened by 1 base and J by 4 bases, with 13 bases between the two germline ends. Germline V gene sequence: CDR1 SGHNT, CDR2 YYREEE (reference sequence). The CDR3 covers 15 residues.

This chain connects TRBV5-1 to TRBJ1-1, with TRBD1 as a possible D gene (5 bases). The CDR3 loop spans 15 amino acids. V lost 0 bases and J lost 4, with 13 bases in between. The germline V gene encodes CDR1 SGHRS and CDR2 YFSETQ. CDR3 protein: CASSLAPGIGTEAFF. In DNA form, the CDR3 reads TGCGCCAGCAGCTTGGCCCCAGGGATCGGCACTGAAGCTTTCTTT.

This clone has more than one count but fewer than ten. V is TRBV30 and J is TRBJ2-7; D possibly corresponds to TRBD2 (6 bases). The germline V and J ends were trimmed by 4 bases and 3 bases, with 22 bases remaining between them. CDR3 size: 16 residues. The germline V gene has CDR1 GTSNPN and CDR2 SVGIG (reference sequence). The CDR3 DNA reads TGTGCCTGGACCCGTGGCGGGACCCTCGGAGGCTACGAGCAGTACTTC. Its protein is CAWTRGGTLGGYEQYF.

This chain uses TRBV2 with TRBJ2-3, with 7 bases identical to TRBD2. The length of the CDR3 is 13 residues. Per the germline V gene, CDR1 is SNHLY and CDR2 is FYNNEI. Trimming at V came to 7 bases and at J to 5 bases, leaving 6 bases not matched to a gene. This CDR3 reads CASTGLGGDTQYF. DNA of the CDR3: TGTGCCAGCACCGGACTAGGAGGAGATACGCAGTATTTT.

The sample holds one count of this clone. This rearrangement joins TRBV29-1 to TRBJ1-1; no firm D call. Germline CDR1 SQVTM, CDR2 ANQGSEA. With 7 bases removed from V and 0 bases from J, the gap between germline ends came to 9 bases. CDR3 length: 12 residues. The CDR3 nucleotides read TGCAGCGGCACGGTTATGAACACTGAAGCTTTCTTT. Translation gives CSGTVMNTEAFF.

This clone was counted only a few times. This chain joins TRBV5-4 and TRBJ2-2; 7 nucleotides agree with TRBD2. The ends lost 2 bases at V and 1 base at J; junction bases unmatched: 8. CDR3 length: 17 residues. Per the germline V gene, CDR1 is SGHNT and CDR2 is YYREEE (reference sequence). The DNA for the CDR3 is TGTGCCAGCAGCTTTCTAGCGGCCCCTTTGAACACCGGGGAGCTGTTTTTT. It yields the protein CASSFLAAPLNTGELFF.

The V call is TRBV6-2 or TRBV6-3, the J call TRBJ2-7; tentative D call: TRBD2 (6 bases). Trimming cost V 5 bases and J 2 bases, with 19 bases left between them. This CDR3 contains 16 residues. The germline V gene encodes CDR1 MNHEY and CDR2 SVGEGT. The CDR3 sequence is CASSRIRTTSAYEQYF. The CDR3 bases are TGTGCCAGCAGTCGTATAAGGACTACCTCAGCCTACGAGCAGTACTTC.

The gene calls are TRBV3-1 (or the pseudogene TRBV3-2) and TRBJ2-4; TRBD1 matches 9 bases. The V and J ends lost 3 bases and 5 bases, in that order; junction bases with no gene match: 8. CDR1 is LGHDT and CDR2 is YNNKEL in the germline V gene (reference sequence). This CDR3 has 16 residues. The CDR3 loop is CASSHWTGVLQNIQYF. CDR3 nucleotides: TGTGCCAGCAGCCACTGGACAGGGGTATTGCAAAACATTCAGTACTTC.

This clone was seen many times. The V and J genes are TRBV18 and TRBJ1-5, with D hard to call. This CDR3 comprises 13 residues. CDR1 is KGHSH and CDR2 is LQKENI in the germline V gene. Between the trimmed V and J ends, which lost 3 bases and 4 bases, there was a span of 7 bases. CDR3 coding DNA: TGTGCCAGCTCACCGCAACAAAATCAGCCCCAGCATTTT. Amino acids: CASSPQQNQPQHF.

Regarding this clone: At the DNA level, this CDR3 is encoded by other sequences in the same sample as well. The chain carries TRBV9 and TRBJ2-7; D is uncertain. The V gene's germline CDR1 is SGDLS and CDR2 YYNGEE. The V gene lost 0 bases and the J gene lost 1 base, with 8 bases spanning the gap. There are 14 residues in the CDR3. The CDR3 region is CASSVVPGSYEQYF. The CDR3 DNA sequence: TGTGCCAGCAGCGTAGTGCCCGGGTCCTACGAGCAGTACTTC.

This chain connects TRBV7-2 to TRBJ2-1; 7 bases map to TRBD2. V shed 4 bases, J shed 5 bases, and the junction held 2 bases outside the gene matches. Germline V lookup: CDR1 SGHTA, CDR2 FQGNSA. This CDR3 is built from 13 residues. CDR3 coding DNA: TGTGCCAGCAGCTGGGGGGGGAACAATGAGCAGTTCTTC. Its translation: CASSWGGNNEQFF. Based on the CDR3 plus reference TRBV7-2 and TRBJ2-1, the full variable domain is GAGVSQSPSNKVTEKGKDVELRCDPISGHTALYWYRQSLGQGLEFLIYFQGNSAPDKSGLPSDRFSAERTGGSVSTLTIQRTQQEDSAVYLCASSWGGNNEQFFGPGTRLTVL.

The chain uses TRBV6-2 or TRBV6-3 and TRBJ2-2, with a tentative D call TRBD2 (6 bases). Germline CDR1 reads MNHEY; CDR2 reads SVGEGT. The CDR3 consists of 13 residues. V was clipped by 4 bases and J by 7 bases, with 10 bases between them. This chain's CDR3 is CASSLTSFGELFF. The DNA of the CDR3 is TGTGCCAGCAGTTTAACTAGCTTCGGGGAGCTGTTTTTT.

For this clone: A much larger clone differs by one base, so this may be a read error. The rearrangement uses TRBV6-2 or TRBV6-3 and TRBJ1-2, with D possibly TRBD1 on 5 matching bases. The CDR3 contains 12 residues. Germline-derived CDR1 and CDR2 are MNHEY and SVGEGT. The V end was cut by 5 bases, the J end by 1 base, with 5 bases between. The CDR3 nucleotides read TGTGCCAGCAGTGACAGTAACTATGGCTACACCTTC. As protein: CASSDSNYGYTF.